Detailed here is one TCR beta chain. TCRdb fed the RT-PCR reads into MiXCR, producing one record per CDR3 protein. The table has over 150,000 distinct CDR3 sequences, around 30% seen once. This sample stems from a study of patients and donors after allogeneic stem cell transplantation. The CDR3 loop spans 17 amino acids. This chain joins TRBV21-1 and TRBJ2-1; the listed D gene, TRBD2, was not tested against the DNA. TRBV21-1 is termed a pseudogene. The receptor's source is a human donor who was either an allogeneic HSCT recipient or a stem cell or donor lymphocyte infusion donor (not recorded which). It is not recorded whose cells these are; they may come from a transplant donor. Sequenced: blood, either unsorted or a sorted T cell fraction (not recorded which). The CDR3 loop reads CASTTTPRLGGYNEQFF. The CDR3 DNA is TGTGCCAGCACGACGACTCCGCGACTAGGCGGCTACAATGAGCAGTTCTTC.